Listed below are T cell receptor beta chains from one sample, sequenced in a study of blood T cell repertoires in COVID-19. Only in-frame clones appear in the TCRdb table, and some are missing; sequencing was by immunoSEQ multiplex PCR. The repertoire holds 55,000 to 90,000 clones, with roughly 80% as singletons. The sequenced sample was peripheral blood. Every receptor here comes from a woman aged 60 to 75 with acute or convalescent COVID-19. CDR3s include the opening cysteine and the closing phenylalanine or tryptophan. The order of the fields is V gene, J gene, D gene, CDR3 protein, CDR3 DNA. The D gene is left open where the match is weak.

TRBV18	TRBJ2-5	.	CASSPNSQETQYF	TGTGCCAGCTCACCTAACTCCCAAGAGACCCAGTACTTC
TRBV5-1	TRBJ2-7	.	CASSLGVWDTDEQYF	TGCGCCAGCAGCTTGGGGGTTTGGGACACCGACGAGCAGTACTTC
TRBV3-1/TRBV3-2	TRBJ1-2	TRBD1	CASSQERTGDPLGYGYTF	TGTGCCAGCAGCCAAGAAAGAACAGGGGACCCTCTTGGCTATGGCTACACCTTC
TRBV5-4	TRBJ2-2	.	CASSLGLRNTGELFF	TGTGCCAGCAGCCTCGGACTCAGGAACACCGGGGAGCTGTTTTTT
TRBV7-9	TRBJ2-1	.	CASSGTGYNEQFF	TGTGCCAGCAGCGGAACAGGATACAATGAGCAGTTCTTC
TRBV2	TRBJ1-6	TRBD1	CASSQKDRGDSPLHF	TGTGCCAGCAGTCAAAAGGACAGGGGGGATTCACCCCTCCACTTT
TRBV6-5	TRBJ1-1	TRBD1	CASSYSQGAAEAFF	TGTGCCAGCAGTTACTCACAGGGGGCCGCTGAAGCTTTCTTT
TRBV19	TRBJ2-7	TRBD1	CASSPRTGPAYEQYF	TGTGCCAGTAGTCCTCGGACAGGGCCAGCCTACGAGCAGTACTTC
TRBV5-5	TRBJ1-2	TRBD1	CASSLDFGQGALRSGYTF	TGTGCCAGCAGCTTGGACTTCGGACAGGGGGCGCTCCGGTCGGGCTACACCTTC
TRBV9	TRBJ1-1	.	CASSFDTNTEAFF	TGTGCCAGCAGTTTTGACACGAACACTGAAGCTTTCTTT
TRBV3-1/TRBV3-2	TRBJ2-5	TRBD2	CASSQLAGLGTQYF	TGTGCCAGCAGCCAACTAGCGGGGTTGGGGACCCAGTACTTC
TRBV5-1	TRBJ1-2	.	CASSSGGQPYGYTF	TGCGCCAGCAGCTCGGGGGGCCAACCTTATGGCTACACCTTC
TRBV14	TRBJ2-5	TRBD1	CASSYRGTQYF	TGTGCCAGCAGTTACAGGGGGACCCAGTACTTC
TRBV7-9	TRBJ1-6	TRBD1	CASSLASGGQSLNSPLHF	TGTGCCAGCAGCTTAGCGAGTGGGGGACAGTCTCTCAATTCACCCCTCCACTTT
TRBV5-1	TRBJ1-2	.	CASSLVLDSNYGYTF	TGCGCCAGCAGCTTGGTATTGGACAGCAACTATGGCTACACCTTC
TRBV11-2	TRBJ2-1	TRBD1	CASSSAGQGAFGQFF	TGTGCCAGCAGCTCCGCGGGACAGGGGGCCTTTGGGCAGTTCTTC
TRBV29-1	TRBJ2-7	.	CSAKENLGYEQYF	TGCAGCGCTAAGGAGAACCTTGGGTACGAGCAGTACTTC